Below, one T cell receptor (beta chain) is given with its context. These data come from a study of shared clonotypes between healthy human individuals. The repertoire was sequenced with immunoSEQ multiplex PCR; TCRdb's copy has only in-frame clones and lacks some. Here the sample spans about 2,100,000 clones, more than 85% being singletons. Terminally differentiated effector memory CD45RA+ cells were excluded from the naive CD8 cells, which were CD45RO-negative and positively selected for CCR7. Losses at the gene ends were 2 bases for V and 4 bases for J; bases not matched to a gene: 1. The V gene's germline CDR1 is SEHNR and CDR2 FQNEAQ (reference sequence). The CDR3 covers 13 residues.

Specimen: naive CD8+ T cells from PBMCs. The clonotype originates from a man aged 18-30 years in good health. Some clones in this sample may be carry-over from other donors' samples. The V and J genes are TRBV7-9 and TRBJ1-2, with 7 bases identical to TRBD1. The CDR3 sequence is CASSLKGAYGYTF. DNA for the CDR3: TGTGCCAGCAGCTTAAAGGGGGCCTATGGCTACACCTTC.